What follows are 30 T cell receptor beta chains derived from one specimen sequenced in a study of blood T cell repertoires in COVID-19. Produced via immunoSEQ multiplex PCR; TCRdb's table is partial and in-frame only. This table has under 200,000 clones, about 89% appearing once. The specimen was PBMCs or T cells enriched from blood (not recorded which). These receptors all come from a woman aged 18-35 years who had recovered from COVID-19.

V is TRBV4-1 and J is TRBJ2-2; TRBD1 matches at 9 bases. The CDR3 spans 16 residues. CDR1 MGHRA and CDR2 YSYEKL come from the germline V gene. Trimming took 4 bases from V and 4 from J; bases not matched to a gene: 7. Here the CDR3 reads CASSPRDRDPTGELFF. The CDR3 DNA reads as TGCGCCAGCAGCCCCCGGGACAGGGATCCCACCGGGGAGCTGTTTTTT.

The chain recombines TRBV4-1 with TRBJ1-2; a possible D gene is TRBD1 (6 bases). With 5 bases removed from V and 2 bases from J, the gap between germline ends came to 9 bases. The CDR3 sequence is 13 residues long. Germline assignment: CDR1 MGHRA and CDR2 YSYEKL. The CDR3 sequence: CASSLTGNYGYTF. The CDR3 DNA sequence: TGCGCCAGCAGCTTAACAGGGAACTATGGCTACACCTTC.

The V gene is TRBV7-9, the J gene TRBJ1-5; D not certain. This CDR3 has 15 residues. Germline V CDR1 and CDR2: SEHNR, FQNEAQ (reference sequence). V shed 1 base and J shed 3 bases, with 10 bases lying between them. This CDR3 is CASSLGQAINQPQHF. The CDR3 DNA is TGTGCCAGCAGCTTAGGCCAGGCTATCAATCAGCCCCAGCATTTT.

The chain couples TRBV5-4 to TRBJ1-1, with 7 bases identical to TRBD1. The CDR3 loop spans 14 amino acids. The V and J ends lost 5 bases and 3 bases, in that order; junction bases with no gene match: 7. The germline gives CDR1 SGHNT, CDR2 YYREEE (reference sequence). CDR3 residues: CASSRTGPDTEAFF. The CDR3 DNA is TGTGCCAGCAGTCGGACAGGACCTGACACTGAAGCTTTCTTT.

J is TRBJ2-1 and V is TRBV5-1; 12 nucleotides agree with TRBD2. V was clipped by 1 base and J by 2 bases; unmatched bases: 13. The germline V gene has CDR1 SGHRS and CDR2 YFSETQ. The CDR3 has 20 amino acids. CDR3 sequence: CASSLPQGLAGGGTYNEQFF. The DNA of the CDR3 is TGCGCCAGCAGCTTGCCCCAGGGACTAGCGGGTGGAGGTACCTACAATGAGCAGTTCTTC.

The rearrangement joins TRBV19 to TRBJ1-5, with 8 bases that match TRBD1. There are 15 residues in the CDR3. Unmatched junction bases numbered 5, after V lost 1 base and J lost 6 bases. Germline V lookup: CDR1 LNHDA, CDR2 SQIVND (reference sequence). Here the CDR3 DNA reads TGTGCCAGTAGTATAGGTCAGGGGGCGAGTCAGCCCCAGCATTTT. This codes for CASSIGQGASQPQHF.

V and J are TRBV29-1 and TRBJ1-1; TRBD1 might be the D (5 bases). V lost 3 bases and J lost 6, with 11 bases in between. CDR3 length equals 12 residues. CDR1 is SQVTM and CDR2 is ANQGSEA in the germline V gene. The chain's CDR3 is CSVDRGVAEAFF. CDR3 nucleotide sequence: TGCAGCGTTGACCGGGGGGTCGCTGAAGCTTTCTTT.

This clone showed up just once. The V gene is TRBV30, the J gene TRBJ1-4, with 8 bases lining up with TRBD1. The germline gives CDR1 GTSNPN, CDR2 SVGIG (reference sequence). The CDR3 has 16 residues. V lost 3 bases and J lost 0; bases outside the gene matches: 6. CDR3 sequence reads: CAWSPDRVPTNEKLFF. DNA of the CDR3: TGTGCCTGGAGCCCGGACAGGGTACCAACTAATGAAAAACTGTTTTTT.

The V call is TRBV6-1, the J call TRBJ2-7; D unclear. Germline lookup yields CDR1 MNHNS and CDR2 SASEGT. CDR3 size: 16 residues. V lost 4 bases to trimming and J lost 2 bases, with 18 bases between them. The DNA for the CDR3 is TGTGCCAGCAGTGCGAACCCGACCCCAACAGCCTACGAGCAGTACTTC. This gives the protein CASSANPTPTAYEQYF.

This clone was detected only once. The chain is built from TRBV20-1 and TRBJ1-4, with 10 bases lining up with TRBD1. This CDR3 region has 17 residues. The germline V gene has CDR1 DFQATT and CDR2 SNEGSKA (reference sequence). The junction had 7 bases not matched to a gene; V was cut back by 3 bases and J by 0 bases. CDR3 in DNA: TGCAGTGCTAGTCCTTTGACAGGGGGCTCAACTAATGAAAAACTGTTTTTT. Encoded protein: CSASPLTGGSTNEKLFF.

V gene TRBV19 combines with J gene TRBJ2-7, with D tentatively TRBD1 (6 bases). V shed 0 bases and J shed 2 bases, with 14 bases lying between them. The CDR3 has 16 amino acids. Germline V lookup: CDR1 LNHDA, CDR2 SQIVND (reference sequence). CDR3 bases: TGTGCCAGTAGTATAGATCAGGGGACGGCGACCTACGAGCAGTACTTC. It codes for CASSIDQGTATYEQYF.

As regards this clone: This CDR3 is also generated by other DNA sequences in the sample. The chain links TRBV9 to TRBJ2-7; TRBD2 agrees at 8 bases. The CDR3 spans 15 residues. The germline V gene has CDR1 SGDLS and CDR2 YYNGEE. V was clipped by 0 bases and J by 1 base; unmatched bases: 3. The CDR3 reads CASSVASGGSYEQYF. The CDR3 nucleotides read TGTGCCAGCAGCGTAGCCAGCGGGGGTTCCTACGAGCAGTACTTC. Variable domain in full (rest from reference TRBV9 and TRBJ2-7): DSGVTQTPKHLITATGQRVTLRCSPRSGDLSVYWYQQSLDQGLQFLIQYYNGEERAKGNILERFSAQQFPDLHSELNLSSLELGDSALYFCASSVASGGSYEQYFGPGTRLTVT.

The V and J genes are TRBV10-3 and TRBJ2-5, with 7 bases that match TRBD2. Germline V gives CDR1 ENHRY, CDR2 SYGVKD. The V and J ends lost 9 bases and 5 bases, in that order; junction bases with no gene match: 9. The CDR3 is 13 residues long. The CDR3 loop reads CAISYRGEETQYF. The CDR3 coding sequence is TGTGCCATATCCTATCGGGGGGAGGAGACCCAGTACTTC.

This chain uses TRBV28 with TRBJ1-2; D is undetermined. CDR1 and CDR2 from the germline V gene are MDHEN and SYDVKM. Trimming left V 3 bases short and J 1 base short, with 6 bases between. The CDR3 loop spans 13 amino acids. The CDR3 nucleotides read TGTGCCAGCAGTTTCTCCAGTAACTATGGCTACACCTTC. Translated: CASSFSSNYGYTF.

The genes are TRBV10-1 and TRBJ1-1, with 7 bases lining up with TRBD1. The germline V gene encodes CDR1 WNHNN and CDR2 SYGVQD (reference sequence). The CDR3 covers 13 residues. The CDR3 sequence: CATAAGGNTEAFF. DNA of the CDR3: TGCGCTACCGCAGCAGGGGGGAACACTGAAGCTTTCTTT.

The chain recombines TRBV28 with TRBJ1-2, with no clear D. CDR3 length equals 19 residues. The V end was cut by 8 bases, the J end by 8 bases, with 36 bases between. Germline-derived CDR1 and CDR2 are MDHEN and SYDVKM. CDR3 in amino acids: CASDTASHPKTEIEKGYTF. The CDR3 DNA reads as TGTGCCAGCGACACCGCCTCTCATCCCAAGACCGAAATCGAAAAGGGCTACACCTTC.

The chain carries TRBV6-5 and TRBJ2-5; 7 nucleotides line up with TRBD1. The CDR3 extends over 15 amino acids. After removal of 6 bases from V and 0 bases from J, the junction contained 7 bases not matched to a gene. Germline-derived CDR1 and CDR2 are MNHEY and SVGAGI. CDR3 protein: CASSPTGAHQETQYF. CDR3 sequence (DNA): TGTGCCAGCAGCCCCACAGGGGCCCACCAAGAGACCCAGTACTTC.

The genes are TRBV6-4 and TRBJ2-3, with D perhaps TRBD1 (6 bases). CDR3 length: 13 amino acids. Germline V gene data show CDR1 as MRHNA and CDR2 as SNTAGT. The V end was cut by 8 bases, the J end by 0 bases, with 9 bases between. The CDR3 reads CASGGTSTDTQYF. The DNA for the CDR3 is TGTGCCAGCGGGGGCACTAGCACAGATACGCAGTATTTT.

The gene calls are TRBV3-1 (or the pseudogene TRBV3-2) and TRBJ2-1; maybe TRBD1 (5 bases). The CDR3 has 14 residues. Germline V CDR1 and CDR2: LGHDT, YNNKEL (reference sequence). Trimming shortened V by 5 bases and J by 0 bases, and 8 bases separated the two germline ends. CDR3 DNA sequence: TGTGCCAGCAGCGGCAGGGACTCCTACAATGAGCAGTTCTTC. Translation: CASSGRDSYNEQFF.

This chain connects TRBV2 to TRBJ1-3, with 9 bases aligning to TRBD1. The CDR3 totals 17 residues. Germline lookup yields CDR1 SNHLY and CDR2 FYNNEI. Trimming took 6 bases from V and 5 from J; bases not matched to a gene: 14. The CDR3 region is CASSALEGTGSRNTIYF. The CDR3 DNA follows: TGTGCCAGCAGCGCCCTCGAGGGGACAGGGAGTCGAAACACCATATATTTT.

The chain is built from TRBV29-1 and TRBJ2-7; D is ambiguous. V shed 0 bases and J shed 7 bases, with 7 bases lying between them. The CDR3 covers 11 residues. Germline-derived CDR1 and CDR2 are SQVTM and ANQGSEA. The DNA for the CDR3 is TGCAGCGTTGAAGATCCCATTGAGCAGTACTTC. Encoded protein: CSVEDPIEQYF.

This chain joins TRBV5-1 and TRBJ1-1; the match to TRBD1 covers 9 bases. CDR3 length: 17 residues. V shed 0 bases, J shed 4 bases, and the junction held 10 bases outside the gene matches. Germline assignment: CDR1 SGHRS and CDR2 YFSETQ. The CDR3 coding sequence is TGCGCCAGCAGCTTGGGGGACAGGGAAAAAAATGGCACTGAAGCTTTCTTT. Encoded protein: CASSLGDREKNGTEAFF.

This chain uses TRBV19 with TRBJ1-5; D remains ambiguous. V shed 2 bases and J shed 0 bases, with 11 bases lying between them. CDR3 length: 16 amino acids. Germline V gene lookup returns CDR1 LNHDA and CDR2 SQIVND (reference sequence). The CDR3 protein is CASSIPRIYSNQPQHF. The CDR3 DNA reads as TGTGCCAGTAGTATACCCAGGATTTATAGCAATCAGCCCCAGCATTTT.

This rearrangement joins TRBV28 to TRBJ1-2, with D possibly being TRBD1 (6 bases). Germline assignment: CDR1 MDHEN and CDR2 SYDVKM. The CDR3 loop spans 15 amino acids. V gave up 5 bases and J gave up 8 bases, with 21 bases separating them. This chain's CDR3 is CASSGGWGGLSGYTF. CDR3 nucleotide sequence: TGTGCCAGCAGTGGGGGTTGGGGGGGCCTCTCCGGCTACACCTTC.

The CDR3 nucleotides are TGTGCCAGCAGAGTTTCTGCGGGGTCAGATACGCAGTATTTT. Its protein is CASRVSAGSDTQYF. The chain couples TRBV7-2 to TRBJ2-3, with D possibly being TRBD2 (6 bases). The CDR3 contains 14 residues. Germline loops: CDR1 SGHTA, CDR2 FQGNSA. The ends were cut back, 6 bases at V and 4 bases at J, with 14 bases in the middle. The full variable domain, in which reference TRBV7-2 and TRBJ2-3 provide the parts outside the CDR3, is GAGVSQSPSNKVTEKGKDVELRCDPISGHTALYWYRQSLGQGLEFLIYFQGNSAPDKSGLPSDRFSAERTGGSVSTLTIQRTQQEDSAVYLCASRVSAGSDTQYFGPGTRLTVL.

The rearrangement joins TRBV27 to TRBJ1-1; 7 bases fit TRBD1. The CDR3 is 13 residues long. Germline V CDR1 and CDR2: MNHEY, SMNVEV (reference sequence). V lost 5 bases and J lost 7; bases outside the gene matches: 7. The CDR3 DNA reads as TGTGCCAGCAGTCACCGACAGGGCGGTGAAGCTTTCTTT. Protein: CASSHRQGGEAFF.

V gene TRBV9 combines with J gene TRBJ2-1, with 16 nucleotides matching TRBD2. Germline CDR1 SGDLS, CDR2 YYNGEE. After removal of 4 bases from V and 0 bases from J, the junction contained 10 bases not matched to a gene. The length of the CDR3 is 20 residues. The DNA of the CDR3 is TGTGCCAGCAGCATAGGGACTAGCGGGGGGGCCATGGTCTCCTACAATGAGCAGTTCTTC. Its protein product is CASSIGTSGGAMVSYNEQFF.

The J gene is TRBJ2-7, the V gene TRBV5-6; D unresolved. V was cut by 1 base and J by 3 bases, with 8 bases left in between. The CDR3 is 13 amino acids. Per germline, CDR1 SGHDT and CDR2 YYEEEE. CDR3 in amino acids: CASSLSASYEQYF. DNA of the CDR3: TGTGCCAGCAGCTTGAGTGCCAGCTACGAGCAGTACTTC.

J is TRBJ2-1 and V is TRBV7-9, with 16 positions matching TRBD2. Germline CDR1 and CDR2: SEHNR and FQNEAQ (reference sequence). V was pared by 4 bases and J by 8 bases, with 5 bases of the junction left unmatched. The CDR3 covers 16 residues. The CDR3 DNA sequence: TGTGCCAGCAGCTCGGGACTAGCGGGGGGGCTGGATGAGCAGTTCTTC. Amino acids: CASSSGLAGGLDEQFF.

The V and J genes are TRBV30 and TRBJ1-6; 10 nucleotides match TRBD1. Germline CDR1 reads GTSNPN; CDR2 reads SVGIG (reference sequence). V dropped 1 base and J dropped 9; count of bases not matched to a gene: 6. The CDR3 covers 15 residues. CDR3 region: CAWSARQGAGSPLHF. The CDR3 DNA is TGTGCCTGGAGTGCAAGACAGGGGGCCGGTTCACCCCTCCACTTT.